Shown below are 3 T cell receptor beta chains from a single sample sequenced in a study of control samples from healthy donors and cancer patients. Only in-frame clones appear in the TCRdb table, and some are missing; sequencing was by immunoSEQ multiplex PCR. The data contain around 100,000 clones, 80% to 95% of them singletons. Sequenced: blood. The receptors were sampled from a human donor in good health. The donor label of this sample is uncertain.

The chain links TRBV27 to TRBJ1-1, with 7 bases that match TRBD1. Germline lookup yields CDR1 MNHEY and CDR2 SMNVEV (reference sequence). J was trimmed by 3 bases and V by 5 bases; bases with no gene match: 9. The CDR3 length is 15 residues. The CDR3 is CASSRGTVLYTEAFF. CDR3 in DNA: TGTGCCAGCAGTCGCGGGACAGTTCTGTACACTGAAGCTTTCTTT.

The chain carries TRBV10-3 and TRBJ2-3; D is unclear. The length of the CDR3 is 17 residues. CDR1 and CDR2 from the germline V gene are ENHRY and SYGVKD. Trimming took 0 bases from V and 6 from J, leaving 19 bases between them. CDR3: CAISESNGVRSPDTQYF. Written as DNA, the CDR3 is TGTGCCATCAGTGAGTCGAACGGCGTGCGATCACCTGATACGCAGTATTTT.

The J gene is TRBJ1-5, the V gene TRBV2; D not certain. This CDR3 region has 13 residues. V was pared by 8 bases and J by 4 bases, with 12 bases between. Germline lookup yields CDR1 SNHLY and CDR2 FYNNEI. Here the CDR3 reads CASGSVMNQPQHF. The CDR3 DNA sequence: TGTGCCAGCGGATCTGTAATGAATCAGCCCCAGCATTTT.